Listed here are 24 T cell receptor beta chains from one sample, sequenced in a study of graft-versus-host responses after intestinal transplantation. Generated by immunoSEQ multiplex PCR, the TCRdb table keeps only in-frame clones and is missing some. The sample shows some 21,000 clones, 55% to 70% of them seen only once. Sample: alloreactive CD4+ T cells from a mixed lymphocyte reaction culture, taken before intestinal transplant. The subset here: CFSE-low proliferating T cells sorted from approximately 6-day pre-transplant mixed lymphocyte reaction (GvH or HvG direction). These receptor sequences come from a human patient who received an intestinal transplant.

The genes are TRBV16 and TRBJ2-5, with TRBD2 as a possible D gene (6 bases). Germline CDR1 KGHSY, CDR2 FQNENV. The germline V and J ends were trimmed by 1 base and 2 bases, with 14 bases remaining between them. This CDR3 contains 16 residues. The CDR3 nucleotides are TGTGCCAGCAGCCAATGGTGGGGCGCGGGGCAAGAGACCCAGTACTTC. It specifies CASSQWWGAGQETQYF.

The chain uses TRBV18 and TRBJ1-1, with TRBD1 matching over 7 bases. The CDR3 contains 14 residues. In germline, CDR1 is KGHSH, CDR2 LQKENI. V trimming: 8 bases; J trimming: 0 bases; junction bases outside the gene matches: 6. CDR3 region: CASTRDRLNTEAFF. DNA of the CDR3: TGTGCCAGCACCCGGGACAGACTGAACACTGAAGCTTTCTTT.

Only a few counts were recorded for this clone. The chain recombines TRBV13 with TRBJ1-1, with D tentatively TRBD1 (6 bases). The germline V gene encodes CDR1 PRHDT and CDR2 FYEKMQ (reference sequence). CDR3 length: 14 residues. V was cut by 11 bases and J by 0 bases, with 16 bases left in between. CDR3 amino acids: CASMTGTMNTEAFF. CDR3 nucleotides: TGTGCCTCCATGACCGGGACAATGAACACTGAAGCTTTCTTT. The variable domain in full, with the rest retrieved from reference TRBV13 and TRBJ1-1, is AAGVIQSPRHLIKEKRETATLKCYPIPRHDTVYWYQQGPGQDPQFLISFYEKMQSDKGSIPDRFSAQQFSDYHSELNMSSLELGDSALYFCASMTGTMNTEAFFGQGTRLTVV.

The chain couples TRBV5-4 to TRBJ2-1; 10 bases are shared with TRBD2. Germline CDR1 is SGHNT and CDR2 is YYREEE (reference sequence). The CDR3 has 16 residues. The ends lost 4 bases at V and 2 bases at J; junction bases unmatched: 6. CDR3 nucleotides: TGTGCCAGCAGCGCTAGCGGGAGAGGGCCCTACAATGAGCAGTTCTTC. Protein product: CASSASGRGPYNEQFF.

This clone has a handful of counts. This chain connects TRBV5-4 to TRBJ2-5; 10 bases agree with TRBD2. The V segment lost 0 bases and the J segment 5 bases; nucleotides outside the gene matches: 10. Germline lookup yields CDR1 SGHNT and CDR2 YYREEE (reference sequence). The CDR3 has 17 residues. The CDR3 loop reads CASSLGKRGGQRETQYF. As DNA, the CDR3 is TGTGCCAGCAGCTTGGGCAAGCGGGGGGGCCAGCGGGAGACCCAGTACTTC. The full variable domain, completed using reference TRBV5-4 and TRBJ2-5, is ETGVTQSPTHLIKTRGQQVTLRCSSQSGHNTVSWYQQALGQGPQFIFQYYREEENGRGNFPPRFSGLQFPNYSSELNVNALELDDSALYLCASSLGKRGGQRETQYFGPGTRLLVL.

V is TRBV2 and J is TRBJ1-2; 10 bases match TRBD1. The germline V gene has CDR1 SNHLY and CDR2 FYNNEI. The ends lost 8 bases at V and 7 bases at J; junction bases unmatched: 16. The CDR3 has 16 residues. The CDR3 sequence: CASSRDRGELVFGYTF. The CDR3 coding sequence is TGTGCCAGCTCTCGGGACAGGGGAGAATTGGTATTTGGCTACACCTTC.

DNA for the CDR3: TGTGCCAGCAGTGGGACTAGCGGGATCTACGAGCAGTACTTC. Translating gives CASSGTSGIYEQYF. This chain joins TRBV6-5 and TRBJ2-7; 13 positions match TRBD2. The CDR3 consists of 14 residues. Trimming removed 5 bases from V and 3 bases from J; junction bases left unmatched: 1. Germline V gene lookup returns CDR1 MNHEY and CDR2 SVGAGI.

The chain combines TRBV6-1 with TRBJ2-5, with TRBD1 matching over 9 bases. Germline-derived CDR1 and CDR2 are MNHNS and SASEGT. The CDR3 covers 15 residues. V trimming: 7 bases; J trimming: 0 bases; junction bases outside the gene matches: 6. The CDR3: CASNTGGPYQETQYF. CDR3 bases: TGTGCCAGCAATACAGGGGGCCCGTACCAAGAGACCCAGTACTTC.

This clone was seen a few times. The chain couples TRBV18 to TRBJ2-1, with D unclear. Looked up from germline, CDR1 is KGHSH and CDR2 is LQKENI. V was clipped by 3 bases and J by 3 bases, with 6 bases between them. The CDR3 sequence is 13 residues long. CDR3 coding DNA: TGTGCCAGCTCACCCCCTAGCTACAATGAGCAGTTCTTC. It is translated as CASSPPSYNEQFF.

The chain couples TRBV18 to TRBJ1-1, with TRBD1 matching over 7 bases. Per germline, CDR1 KGHSH and CDR2 LQKENI. The CDR3 length is 15 residues. The V and J ends lost 2 bases and 6 bases, in that order; junction bases with no gene match: 9. CDR3 residues: CASSPFLQGVSEAFF. DNA of the CDR3: TGTGCCAGCTCACCATTTTTGCAGGGGGTCTCTGAAGCTTTCTTT.

In its sample, this clone is medium-sized. This rearrangement joins TRBV5-1 to TRBJ2-7, with 12 bases aligning to TRBD1. The CDR3 loop spans 17 amino acids. J was trimmed by 5 bases and V by 4 bases; bases with no gene match: 13. The germline V gene encodes CDR1 SGHRS and CDR2 YFSETQ. CDR3 bases: TGCGCCAGCAGCAAGTTCTCTACCGGGACAGGGGGCCACGAGCAGTACTTC. Amino acids: CASSKFSTGTGGHEQYF.

CDR3 bases: TGTGCCAGCAGTGACCTCTACGAGCAGTACTTC. Translating gives CASSDLYEQYF. This chain uses TRBV25-1 with TRBJ2-7; the D is unclear. The CDR3 loop spans 11 amino acids. The germline CDR1 and CDR2 sequences are MGHDK and SYGVNS. The V end was cut by 3 bases, the J end by 3 bases, with 3 bases between.

The chain combines TRBV5-1 with TRBJ1-1; TRBD1 is a possible D gene (5 bases). V was trimmed by 2 bases and J by 1 base, leaving 12 bases between them. Looked up from germline, CDR1 is SGHRS and CDR2 is YFSETQ. The CDR3 has 15 residues. The CDR3: CASSFIGGSNTEAFF. The CDR3 DNA is TGCGCCAGCAGCTTTATCGGGGGTTCGAACACTGAAGCTTTCTTT.

The chain combines TRBV6-1 with TRBJ2-7; 7 nucleotides line up with TRBD2. The CDR3 has 13 residues. Germline V CDR1 and CDR2: MNHNS, SASEGT. V dropped 2 bases and J dropped 2; count of bases not matched to a gene: 0. The CDR3 is CASSELAAYEQYF. In nucleotides, the CDR3 is TGTGCCAGCAGTGAACTAGCGGCCTACGAGCAGTACTTC.

The rearrangement joins TRBV21-1 to TRBJ1-3. TRBV21-1 constitutes a pseudogene. The CDR3 has 16 residues. The CDR3 reads CASSKPTRGGGNTIYF. Here the CDR3 DNA reads TGTGCCAGCAGCAAACCTACGAGGGGGGGTGGAAACACCATATATTTT.

In this sample, this clone turned up a few times. The gene calls are TRBV5-1 and TRBJ1-2; D gene uncertain. The CDR3 has 8 amino acids. CDR1 and CDR2 from the germline V gene are SGHRS and YFSETQ. V was pared by 7 bases and J by 14 bases, with 9 bases between. The CDR3 here is CASSAGTF. CDR3 coding DNA: TGCGCCAGCTCCGCAGGAACCTTC.

The chain has TRBV6-6 and TRBJ1-6; TRBD1 is a possible D gene (5 bases). V was pared by 2 bases and J by 18 bases, with 14 bases between. Germline loops: CDR1 MNHNY, CDR2 SVGAGI (reference sequence). The CDR3 runs 12 residues. The CDR3 nucleotides read TGTGCCAGCAGTTACCTCCTGGGGCTCTCCCACTTT. Protein: CASSYLLGLSHF.

The DNA for the CDR3 is TGTGCCAGCTCACCGCTAGGACAGGGAGAGACTGAAGCTTTCTTT. This sequence encodes CASSPLGQGETEAFF. This chain connects TRBV18 to TRBJ1-1; 8 bases line up with TRBD1. Germline V CDR1 and CDR2: KGHSH, LQKENI. The CDR3 covers 15 residues. V trimming: 3 bases; J trimming: 5 bases; junction bases outside the gene matches: 8.

This clone was seen a few times. This chain uses TRBV7-9 with TRBJ2-7; D possibly corresponds to TRBD2 (5 bases). Germline CDR1 is SEHNR and CDR2 is FQNEAQ (reference sequence). This CDR3 is built from 13 residues. V lost 1 base and J 8 bases, leaving 12 bases between the germline ends. The CDR3 reads CASSLVVTGKQYF. The CDR3 DNA reads as TGTGCCAGCAGCTTAGTAGTAACGGGGAAGCAGTACTTC.

This clone was recorded a few times. This chain connects TRBV29-1 to TRBJ2-1; TRBD2 matches at 8 bases. Germline loops: CDR1 SQVTM, CDR2 ANQGSEA. The CDR3 runs to 12 residues. J gave up 6 bases and V 7 bases, and 5 bases lay outside the gene matches. The DNA for the CDR3 is TGCAGCGCTTACCGGGGGGGCAATGAGCAGTTCTTC. Its translation is CSAYRGGNEQFF.

The chain recombines TRBV6-1 with TRBJ2-5; D not resolved. The J call may be mistaken, given a closer DNA end match to TRBJ2-7. There are 12 residues in the CDR3. The germline gives CDR1 MNHNS, CDR2 SASEGT. CDR3 in DNA: TGTGCCAGCGACTTCCCCCCCTACGAGCAGTACTTC. It specifies CASDFPPYEQYF.

This chain joins TRBV4-1 and TRBJ1-2, with 7 bases that match TRBD1. The CDR3 sequence is 16 residues long. Trimming at V came to 1 base and at J to 0 bases, leaving 5 bases not matched to a gene. Germline CDR1 and CDR2: MGHRA and YSYEKL. CDR3: CASSQAPGQTNYGYTF. The CDR3 DNA reads as TGCGCCAGCAGCCAAGCACCGGGACAGACTAACTATGGCTACACCTTC.

The chain combines TRBV20-1 with TRBJ2-1, with D tentatively TRBD2 (6 bases). With 6 bases removed from V and 9 bases from J, the gap between germline ends came to 12 bases. The CDR3 extends over 11 amino acids. CDR1 and CDR2 (germline): DFQATT, SNEGSKA (reference sequence). Written as DNA, the CDR3 is TGCAGTGCCCCCTTAGCGGTTGAGCAGTTCTTC. Translating it yields CSAPLAVEQFF.

By sample share, this clone is medium-sized (0.01 to 0.1%). The chain combines TRBV5-6 with TRBJ2-7; 10 bases align to TRBD1. The CDR3 loop spans 15 amino acids. The ends lost 2 bases at V and 7 bases at J; junction bases unmatched: 9. In germline, CDR1 is SGHDT, CDR2 YYEEEE. DNA for the CDR3: TGTGCCAGCAGCTTCCTGAGGACAGGGGGAGGGGAGCAGTACTTC. This sequence encodes CASSFLRTGGGEQYF.